The sequence of this TCR beta chain was determined in a study of OX40 agonist ivuxolimab in advanced cancers. Study at large: Patients assigned to dose escalation were diagnosed with hepatocellular carcinoma, melanoma, renal cell or head and neck cancer. The study, taken as a whole, reports: Normalized T-cell clonal expansion was also low in a subset of nonresponders.

Turning to this clone: Its target is not known.

Assay used: immunoSEQ multiplex PCR; TCRdb lists only in-frame clones, some missing. The sample contains approximately 89,000 clones, 87% of which appear only once. The CDR3 covers 17 residues. Germline CDR1 MGHRA, CDR2 YSYEKL. V dropped 2 bases and J dropped 0; count of bases not matched to a gene: 6. This receptor was obtained from an adult with an advanced solid tumor such as melanoma, head and neck, liver or kidney cancer. Here the sequenced sample was CD4+ or CD8+ T cells sorted from blood, taken in a trial of the OX40 agonist ivuxolimab. The chain employs TRBV4-1 and TRBJ2-4; 8 bases match TRBD1. The CDR3 here is CASSQLGQGIAKNIQYF. Written as DNA, the CDR3 is TGCGCCAGCAGCCAACTTGGACAGGGAATAGCCAAAAACATTCAGTACTTC.